This TCR beta chain stems from a study of blood T cell repertoires in COVID-19. At the level of the study: Acute and convalescent COVID-19 samples came from the United States, Italy and Spain. From T cells, B-cell-depleted T cells, or PBMCs came the material, which was cDNA or gDNA.

Authors' data handling: Estimated nucleated cell counts came from reference gene primer amplification. Here immunoSEQ multiplex PCR was the method, and the copy in TCRdb shows in-frame clones only, minus some. The V and J calls and clone size are taken from that table; D and trimming were inferred from the DNA. The sample holds about 56,000 clones, around 80% seen once. Trimming stripped 3 bases from V and 1 base from J, with 13 bases between. Germline lookup yields CDR1 SGHDT and CDR2 YYEEEE. The length of the CDR3 is 16 residues. The sequenced sample was peripheral blood. The chain recombines TRBV5-6 with TRBJ2-2; D unresolved. The clonotype originates from an elderly woman with acute or convalescent COVID-19. The CDR3 nucleotides read TGTGCCAGCAGCTCCAACACCCGTCGGAACACCGGGGAGCTGTTTTTT. This encodes CASSSNTRRNTGELFF.